This is a list of T cell receptor beta chains from one sample in a study of T cell responses to AZD1222 COVID-19 vaccine. Clones were read by immunoSEQ multiplex PCR, and TCRdb kept only the in-frame ones, dropping some. The table lists 70,000 to 85,000 clones, 86% of them singletons. Sequencing used peripheral blood, obtained on day 0 of AZD1222 vaccination. These receptors all stem from an adult in good health. Both conserved end residues are part of each CDR3. Not every row has a clone size; where given, it reads once, few, many or a size class.

V gene	clone size	CDR3 protein
TRBV3-1/TRBV3-2	.	CASSLLRHEKLFF
TRBV18	.	CASSPGGVQGVHYGYTF
TRBV3-1/TRBV3-2	.	CASSPGNPYEQYF
TRBV6-5	.	CASSSTLQGYEQYF
TRBV15	.	CATSRDGYYEQYF
TRBV13	.	CASSPEAQETQYF
TRBV6-6	.	CAGSCGSGVGGYTF
TRBV6-2/TRBV6-3	.	CASSYYQGGEQFF
TRBV7-6	.	CASSLRQASYNSPLHF
TRBV19	.	CASKPGQGSYEQYF
TRBV28	.	CASTQTGQGNYGYTF
TRBV15	.	CATSRVQGGAFF
TRBV5-4	.	CASRQTDRGEQYF
TRBV6-4	.	CASSETVGPGGALEKLFF
TRBV11-2	few	CASSLEGPRRETQYF
TRBV18	.	CASSPPQRSSYEQYF
TRBV6-1	.	CASSEAGGAGELFF
TRBV28	once	CASSPPGRVDGYTF
TRBV7-6	.	CASSPQLAGDYEQYF
TRBV9	.	CASSVEGVNTEAFF
TRBV30	.	CAWSVLGAGTEQFF
TRBV7-9	.	CASSLGLAVQTQYF
TRBV5-1	.	CASGRLGRRGETQYF
TRBV29-1	.	CSVTDMGNYGYTF
TRBV5-1	.	CASSGTGTDEIEAFF
TRBV11-2	.	CASSLQRGETQYF
TRBV7-3	.	CASSLSGGGTEAFF